This TCR beta chain was observed in a study of cytomegalovirus exposure and HLA in healthy donors. This clone was observed a few times. The antigen is unknown. The donors comprised healthy bone marrow donors. The CDR3 runs 13 residues. CDR1 is MNHEY, CDR2 SVGAGI, per germline. The V segment lost 4 bases and the J segment 9 bases; nucleotides outside the gene matches: 3. Study-wide results and caveats: Three of the chains that were CMV-associated were confirmed in vitro to be specific for CMV antigens.

PCR involved 60 Vbeta and 13 Jbeta primers. Here immunoSEQ multiplex PCR was the method, and the copy in TCRdb shows in-frame clones only, minus some. This table has around 41,000 clones, 68% appearing once. The sequencing input was PBMCs. The receptor was derived from a man aged 35 to 55 in good health and CMV-seronegative. The chain carries TRBV6-5 and TRBJ2-1, with TRBD2 matching 10 bases. CDR3 sequence reads: CASSSTSGREQFF. For the CDR3, the DNA is TGTGCCAGCAGTTCGACTAGCGGGCGTGAGCAGTTCTTC.